This T cell receptor (beta chain) was retrieved from a study of cytomegalovirus exposure and HLA in healthy donors. Study outcomes and limitations: Within the 120 or so validation repertoires, first-cohort TCR clusters tended to co-occur, according to a later analysis. The study put some 160 TCR beta chains on its list as cytomegalovirus-associated. The classifier, whose performance was assessed in both the original and validation cohorts, reportedly diagnosed cytomegalovirus status with high specificity and sensitivity.

Points on this clone: Its target is unknown.

The CDR3 is 15 amino acids. Per the germline V gene, CDR1 is GTSNPN and CDR2 is SVGIG (reference sequence). V lost 3 bases and J lost 1, with 12 bases in between. Here immunoSEQ multiplex PCR was the method, and the copy in TCRdb shows in-frame clones only, minus some. Here the sample spans hundreds of thousands of clones, approximately 87% being singletons. The TCR was taken from a woman aged 18-30 years in good health and CMV-seronegative. The specimen sequenced was PBMCs. The V and J genes are TRBV30 and TRBJ2-2; D tentatively fits TRBD1 or TRBD2 (5 bases each). The CDR3 loop is CAWSRPGLNTGELFF. CDR3 DNA: TGTGCCTGGAGCCGACCGGGGCTGAACACCGGGGAGCTGTTTTTT. The variable domain in full, completed from reference TRBV30 and TRBJ2-2, reads SQTIHQWPATLVQPVGSPLSLECTVEGTSNPNLYWYRQAAGRGLQLLFYSVGIGQISSEVPQNLSASRPQDRQFILSSKKLLLSDSGFYLCAWSRPGLNTGELFFGEGSRLTVL.